Below, 11 T cell receptor beta chains from the same sample are listed, as sequenced in a study of shared clonotypes between healthy human individuals. Naive-designated CD8 cells lacked CD45RO, were positively enriched for CCR7, and omitted terminally differentiated effector memory CD45RA+ cells. Only in-frame clones appear in the TCRdb table, and some are missing; sequencing was by immunoSEQ multiplex PCR. Of about 2 million clones in the sample, approximately 94% are singletons; the top ten hold approximately 1.2%. The sample taken for sequencing was naive CD8+ T cells sorted from blood. The receptor set was obtained from a man aged 18-30 years in good health.

The chain recombines TRBV11-2 with TRBJ2-5, with TRBD1 identical over 11 bases. Germline lookup yields CDR1 SGHAT and CDR2 FQNNGV. The CDR3 runs to 16 residues. Trimming took 4 bases from V and 4 from J; bases not matched to a gene: 8. This chain's CDR3 is CASSSLAGTGGETQYF. The CDR3 DNA sequence: TGTGCCAGCAGCTCACTCGCCGGGACAGGGGGAGAGACCCAGTACTTC.

The chain joins TRBV6-5 to TRBJ2-1; 12 positions agree with TRBD2. The CDR3 loop spans 16 amino acids. Germline V gene data show CDR1 as MNHEY and CDR2 as SVGAGI. After removal of 2 bases from V and 4 bases from J, the junction contained 3 bases not matched to a gene. The DNA for the CDR3 is TGTGCCAGCAGTTACACTAGCGGGAGGACGTACAATGAGCAGTTCTTC. Protein: CASSYTSGRTYNEQFF.

The rearrangement uses TRBV29-1 and TRBJ1-2; no definite D call. CDR1 SQVTM and CDR2 ANQGSEA come from the germline V gene. The CDR3 contains 12 residues. V was trimmed by 3 bases and J by 6 bases, leaving 11 bases between them. The CDR3 DNA reads as TGCAGCGTTGAGATGGCAGTTAATGGCTACACCTTC. Its translation: CSVEMAVNGYTF.

CDR3 DNA: TGTGCCAGCAGTGAAGGGGCGGGAGGGCGTTCCTACGAGCAGTACTTC. Translation: CASSEGAGGRSYEQYF. The chain combines TRBV2 with TRBJ2-7, with 9 bases fitting TRBD2. CDR1 is SNHLY, CDR2 FYNNEI, per germline. V dropped 1 base and J dropped 1; count of bases not matched to a gene: 5. The CDR3 has 16 amino acids.

For this clone: Distinct nucleotide sequences in the sample also encode this CDR3. This chain links TRBV4-1 with TRBJ2-5; no clear D gene. Germline lookup yields CDR1 MGHRA and CDR2 YSYEKL. V lost 0 bases, J lost 3 bases, and 5 bases lay in between. The CDR3 has 13 residues. The CDR3 is CASSQDLEETQYF. The CDR3 nucleotides read TGCGCCAGCAGCCAAGATCTCGAAGAGACCCAGTACTTC.

The chain links TRBV11-2 to TRBJ2-5; D is possibly TRBD1 (5 bases). Trimming stripped 5 bases from V and 4 bases from J, with 11 bases between. Germline V lookup: CDR1 SGHAT, CDR2 FQNNGV. The CDR3 spans 13 residues. DNA of the CDR3: TGTGCCAGCAGCCCGGACAATTTAGAGACCCAGTACTTC. It specifies CASSPDNLETQYF.

The rearrangement links TRBV11-2 to TRBJ2-7, with D possibly being TRBD2 (6 bases). The CDR3 consists of 18 residues. V was clipped by 2 bases and J by 1 base, with 21 bases between them. Germline lookup yields CDR1 SGHAT and CDR2 FQNNGV. Here the CDR3 DNA reads TGTGCCAGCAGCTTAAGTGCAGCCGGGACTCTTCTTTCCTACGAGCAGTACTTC. Translating gives CASSLSAAGTLLSYEQYF.

The chain joins TRBV7-9 to TRBJ1-3, with TRBD1 identical over 7 bases. Trimming cost V 4 bases and J 10 bases; bases outside gene matches: 4. Looked up from germline, CDR1 is SEHNR and CDR2 is FQNEAQ (reference sequence). The CDR3 has 12 amino acids. The CDR3, as DNA: TGTGCCAGCAGCTCTCCAGGGGGAACCATATATTTT. Translation: CASSSPGGTIYF.

As concerns this clone: The same CDR3 arises from other DNA sequences in this sample as well. The chain joins TRBV4-1 to TRBJ2-3; D uncertain. Germline loops: CDR1 MGHRA, CDR2 YSYEKL. This CDR3 comprises 12 residues. V lost 0 bases and J 6 bases, leaving 4 bases between the germline ends. The CDR3 reads CASSQDRDTQYF. Here the CDR3 DNA reads TGCGCCAGCAGCCAAGATCGTGATACGCAGTATTTT.

This clone has only one observation. CDR3 region: CASSTRGLSYEQYF. DNA for the CDR3: TGTGCCAGTAGCACCAGGGGCCTATCCTACGAGCAGTACTTC. V and J are TRBV19 and TRBJ2-7; D perhaps matches TRBD1 (6 bases). The V gene lost 6 bases and the J gene lost 1 base, with 13 bases spanning the gap. Germline loops: CDR1 LNHDA, CDR2 SQIVND (reference sequence). This CDR3 spans 14 amino acids.

V and J are TRBV28 and TRBJ2-3, with D maybe TRBD1 (8 bases). Trimming shortened V by 6 bases and J by 6 bases, and 13 bases separated the two germline ends. This CDR3 is 13 amino acids long. In germline, CDR1 is MDHEN, CDR2 SYDVKM. This chain's CDR3 is CASRTGEGDTQYF. Here the CDR3 DNA reads TGTGCCAGCAGGACAGGGGAGGGGGATACGCAGTATTTT.